This T cell receptor beta chain was identified during a study of T cell changes during pregnancy in multiple sclerosis. Libraries were prepared by immunoSEQ multiplex PCR; TCRdb keeps only in-frame clonotypes and omits some of them. The sample holds about 80,000 clones, roughly 94% seen once. The CDR3 is made up of 14 amino acids. Germline CDR1 MNHEY, CDR2 SVGAGI. Trimming shortened V by 0 bases and J by 4 bases, and 9 bases separated the two germline ends. The chain employs TRBV6-5 and TRBJ1-2; D perhaps matches TRBD1 (5 bases). The sample was peripheral blood, taken before pregnancy. The source of this sequence is a female donor with multiple sclerosis, enrolled in a pregnancy study. This chain's CDR3 is CASSYSSGVYGYTF. The CDR3 bases are TGTGCCAGCAGTTACTCGTCGGGGGTCTATGGCTACACCTTC.